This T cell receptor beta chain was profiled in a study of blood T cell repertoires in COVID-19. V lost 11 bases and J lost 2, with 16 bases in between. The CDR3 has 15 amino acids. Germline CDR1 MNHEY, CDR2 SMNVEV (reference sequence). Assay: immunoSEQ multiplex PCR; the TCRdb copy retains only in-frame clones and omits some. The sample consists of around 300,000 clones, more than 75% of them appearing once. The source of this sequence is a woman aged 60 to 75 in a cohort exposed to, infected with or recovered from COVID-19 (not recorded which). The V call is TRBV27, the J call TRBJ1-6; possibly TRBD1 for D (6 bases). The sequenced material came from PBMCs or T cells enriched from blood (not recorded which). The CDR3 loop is CAGLGRGPYNSPLHF. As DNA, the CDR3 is TGTGCCGGCCTCGGCAGGGGACCCTATAATTCACCCCTCCACTTT.